This TCR beta chain was recorded in a study of T-cell reconstitution after alpha-beta-depleted transplantation in children. Of note for this clonotype: Its antigen remains unknown.

Study conclusions and caveats: T-cell numbers and diversity, one year after transplant, stemmed largely from T cells that were newly produced.

This sample's TCRbeta library carried unique molecular identifier barcodes. TCRdb called the PCR reads again in MiXCR, with one record for every CDR3 protein. The table has 600,000 to 800,000 distinct CDR3 sequences, over 10% seen once. This clonotype originated in a girl aged 2-10 years with congenital amegakaryocytic thrombocytopenia, due to receive a stem cell transplant. Sequenced here: PBMCs, sampled before TCRalphabeta/CD19-depleted stem cell transplant.

In DNA form, the CDR3 reads TGCAGCCACAACAGACACCCACCGTCCTACAATGAGCAGTTCTTC. It yields the protein CSHNRHPPSYNEQFF. The gene calls are TRBV29-1 and TRBJ2-1; D not certain. V dropped 8 bases and J dropped 1 base, with 18 bases sitting between them. The germline V gene has CDR1 SQVTM and CDR2 ANQGSEA. There are 15 residues in the CDR3.